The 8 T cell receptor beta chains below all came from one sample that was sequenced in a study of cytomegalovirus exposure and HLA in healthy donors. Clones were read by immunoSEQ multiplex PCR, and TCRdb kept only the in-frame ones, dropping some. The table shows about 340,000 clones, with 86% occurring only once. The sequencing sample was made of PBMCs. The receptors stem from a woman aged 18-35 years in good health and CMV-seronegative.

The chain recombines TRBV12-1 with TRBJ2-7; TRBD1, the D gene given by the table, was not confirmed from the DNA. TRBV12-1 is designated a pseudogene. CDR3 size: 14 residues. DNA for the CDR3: TGTGCCAGCAGCGGCCGGGACAGGGGTTACGAGCAGTACTTC. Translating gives CASSGRDRGYEQYF.

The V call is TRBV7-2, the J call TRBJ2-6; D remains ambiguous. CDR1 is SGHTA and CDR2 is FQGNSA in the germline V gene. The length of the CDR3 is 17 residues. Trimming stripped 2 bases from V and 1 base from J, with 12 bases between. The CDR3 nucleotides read TGTGCCAGCAGCTTACAGGTCCGAGTTTCTGGGGCCAACGTCCTGACTTTC. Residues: CASSLQVRVSGANVLTF.

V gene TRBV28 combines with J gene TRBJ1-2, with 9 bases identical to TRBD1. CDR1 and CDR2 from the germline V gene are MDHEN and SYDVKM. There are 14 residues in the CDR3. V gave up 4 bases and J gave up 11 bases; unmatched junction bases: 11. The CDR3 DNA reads TGTGCCAGCAGTTATGCCGACAGGGGGGCGGCGTACACCTTC. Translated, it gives CASSYADRGAAYTF.

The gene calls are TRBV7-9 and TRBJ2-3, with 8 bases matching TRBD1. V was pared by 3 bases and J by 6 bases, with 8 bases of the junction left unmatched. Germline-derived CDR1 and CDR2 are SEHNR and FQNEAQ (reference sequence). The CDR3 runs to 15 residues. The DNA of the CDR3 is TGTGCCAGCAGCTTCCCGCCAGGGGGCCGGGATACGCAGTATTTT. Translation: CASSFPPGGRDTQYF.

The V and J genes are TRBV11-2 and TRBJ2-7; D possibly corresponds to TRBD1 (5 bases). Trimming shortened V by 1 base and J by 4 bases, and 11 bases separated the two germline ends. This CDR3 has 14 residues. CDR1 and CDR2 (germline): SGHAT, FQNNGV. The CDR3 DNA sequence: TGTGCCAGCAGCTTAGTAAGGAACAGGTACGAGCAGTACTTC. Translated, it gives CASSLVRNRYEQYF. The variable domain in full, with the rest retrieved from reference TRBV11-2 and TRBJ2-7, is EAGVAQSPRYKIIEKRQSVAFWCNPISGHATLYWYQQILGQGPKLLIQFQNNGVVDDSQLPKDRFSAERLKGVDSTLKIQPAKLEDSAVYLCASSLVRNRYEQYFGPGTRLTVT.

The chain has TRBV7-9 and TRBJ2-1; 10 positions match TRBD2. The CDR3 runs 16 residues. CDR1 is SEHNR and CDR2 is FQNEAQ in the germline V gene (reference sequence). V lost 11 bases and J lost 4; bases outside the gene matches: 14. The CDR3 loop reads CAELGKREGTYNEQFF. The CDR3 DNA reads TGTGCCGAGCTGGGTAAGCGGGAGGGCACATACAATGAGCAGTTCTTC. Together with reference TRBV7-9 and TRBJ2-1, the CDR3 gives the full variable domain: DTGVSQNPRHKITKRGQNVTFRCDPISEHNRLYWYRQTLGQGPEFLTYFQNEAQLEKSRLLSDRFSAERPKGSFSTLEIQRTEQGDSAMYLCAELGKREGTYNEQFFGPGTRLTVL.

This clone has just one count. Here the CDR3 reads CASSIEGGHTYSNQPQHF. The CDR3 nucleotides read TGTGCCAGTAGTATAGAGGGCGGACACACTTATAGCAATCAGCCCCAGCATTTT. The V and J genes are TRBV19 and TRBJ1-5, with TRBD1 as a possible D gene (5 bases). This CDR3 comprises 18 residues. Germline V gives CDR1 LNHDA, CDR2 SQIVND (reference sequence). The germline V and J ends were trimmed by 0 bases and 0 bases, with 15 bases remaining between them.

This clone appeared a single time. CDR3 DNA sequence: TGTGCCAGCAGCTTAGATTTCGAGGGGACAGGGCTGTACGAGCAGTACTTC. Translating it yields CASSLDFEGTGLYEQYF. This chain connects TRBV11-2 to TRBJ2-7; 9 nucleotides agree with TRBD1. CDR3 length: 17 amino acids. V dropped 0 bases and J dropped 4; count of bases not matched to a gene: 10. CDR1 and CDR2 (germline): SGHAT, FQNNGV.